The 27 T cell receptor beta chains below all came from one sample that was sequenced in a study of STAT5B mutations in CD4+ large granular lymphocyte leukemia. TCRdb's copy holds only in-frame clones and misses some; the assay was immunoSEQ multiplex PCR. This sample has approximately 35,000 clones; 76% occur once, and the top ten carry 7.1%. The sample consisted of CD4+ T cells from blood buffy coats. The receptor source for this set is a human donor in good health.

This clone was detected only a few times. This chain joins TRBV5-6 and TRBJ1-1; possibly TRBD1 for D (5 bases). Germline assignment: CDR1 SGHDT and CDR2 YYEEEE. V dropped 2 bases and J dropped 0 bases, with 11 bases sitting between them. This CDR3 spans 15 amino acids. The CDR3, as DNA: TGTGCCAGCAGCTTTTACAGGACCATGAACACTGAAGCTTTCTTT. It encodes CASSFYRTMNTEAFF.

The CDR3 here is CASGFGSWAGQGFDEQYF. The CDR3 region has the DNA TGTGCTAGTGGTTTTGGTTCTTGGGCAGGGCAAGGTTTCGACGAGCAGTACTTC. The genes are TRBV12-5 and TRBJ2-7; maybe TRBD1 (5 bases). Germline V gene lookup returns CDR1 LGHNT and CDR2 FRNRAP. The V end lost 3 bases, the J end lost 5 bases, and 26 bases lay between the germline ends. The CDR3 is made up of 18 amino acids. The full variable domain, with the rest looked up from reference TRBV12-5 and TRBJ2-7, is DARVTQTPRHKVTEMGQEVTMRCQPILGHNTVFWYRQTMMQGLELLAYFRNRAPLDDSGMPKDRFSAEMPDATLATLKIQPSEPRDSAVYFCASGFGSWAGQGFDEQYFGPGTRLTVT.

The CDR3 nucleotides are TGTGCCAGCAGCCTACAGGGGCAGGTCAGCTATGGCTACACCTTC. Protein sequence: CASSLQGQVSYGYTF. The gene calls are TRBV7-2 and TRBJ1-2; 7 positions match TRBD1. This CDR3 comprises 15 residues. The J segment lost 4 bases and the V segment lost 5 bases, leaving 10 bases of the junction unmatched. Germline V gene lookup returns CDR1 SGHTA and CDR2 FQGNSA.

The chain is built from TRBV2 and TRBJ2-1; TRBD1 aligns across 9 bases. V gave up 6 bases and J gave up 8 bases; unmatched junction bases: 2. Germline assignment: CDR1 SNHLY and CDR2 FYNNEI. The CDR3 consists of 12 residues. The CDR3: CASRRDRDEQFF. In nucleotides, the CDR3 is TGTGCCAGCAGGAGGGACAGGGATGAGCAGTTCTTC. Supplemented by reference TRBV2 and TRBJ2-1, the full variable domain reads EPEVTQTPSHQVTQMGQEVILRCVPISNHLYFYWYRQILGQKVEFLVSFYNNEISEKSEIFDDQFSVERPDGSNFTLKIRSTKLEDSAMYFCASRRDRDEQFFGPGTRLTVL.

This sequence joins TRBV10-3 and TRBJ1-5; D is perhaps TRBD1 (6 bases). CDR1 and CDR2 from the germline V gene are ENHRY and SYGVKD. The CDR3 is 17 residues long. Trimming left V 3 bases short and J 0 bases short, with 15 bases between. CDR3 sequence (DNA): TGTGCCATCAGTGAATTTCGACAGGCCTATAGCAATCAGCCCCAGCATTTT. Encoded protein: CAISEFRQAYSNQPQHF.

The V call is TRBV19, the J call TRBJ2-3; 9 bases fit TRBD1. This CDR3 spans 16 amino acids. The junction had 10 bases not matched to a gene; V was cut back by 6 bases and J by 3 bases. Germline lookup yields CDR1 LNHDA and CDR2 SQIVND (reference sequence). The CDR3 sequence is CASSKTGDRETDTQYF. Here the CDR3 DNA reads TGTGCCAGTAGCAAAACTGGGGACAGGGAAACAGATACGCAGTATTTT.

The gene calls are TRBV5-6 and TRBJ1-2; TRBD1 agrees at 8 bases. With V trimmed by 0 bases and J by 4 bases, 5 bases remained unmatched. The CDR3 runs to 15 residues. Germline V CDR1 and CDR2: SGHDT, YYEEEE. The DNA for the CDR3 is TGTGCCAGCAGCTTGGGTGCAGGGGGCGGCTATGGCTACACCTTC. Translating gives CASSLGAGGGYGYTF.

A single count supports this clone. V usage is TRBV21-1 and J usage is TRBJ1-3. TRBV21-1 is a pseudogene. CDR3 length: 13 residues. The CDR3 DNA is TGTGCCAGCAGCAAAGTCCCTGGAAACACCATATATTTT. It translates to CASSKVPGNTIYF.

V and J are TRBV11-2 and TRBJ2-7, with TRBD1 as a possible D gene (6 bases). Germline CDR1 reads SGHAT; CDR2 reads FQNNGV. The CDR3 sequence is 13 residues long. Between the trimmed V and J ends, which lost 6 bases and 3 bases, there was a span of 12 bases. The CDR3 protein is CASRTDSIYEQYF. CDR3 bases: TGTGCCAGCAGAACGGACAGCATCTACGAGCAGTACTTC. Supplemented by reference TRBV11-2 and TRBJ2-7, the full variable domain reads EAGVAQSPRYKIIEKRQSVAFWCNPISGHATLYWYQQILGQGPKLLIQFQNNGVVDDSQLPKDRFSAERLKGVDSTLKIQPAKLEDSAVYLCASRTDSIYEQYFGPGTRLTVT.

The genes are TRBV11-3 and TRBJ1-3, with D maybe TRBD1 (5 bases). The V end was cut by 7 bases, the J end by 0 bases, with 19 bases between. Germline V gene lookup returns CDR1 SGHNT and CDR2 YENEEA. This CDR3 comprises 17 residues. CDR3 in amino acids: CASKAYMIGASGNTIYF. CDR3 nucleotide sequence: TGTGCCAGCAAAGCTTATATGATCGGGGCCTCTGGAAACACCATATATTTT.

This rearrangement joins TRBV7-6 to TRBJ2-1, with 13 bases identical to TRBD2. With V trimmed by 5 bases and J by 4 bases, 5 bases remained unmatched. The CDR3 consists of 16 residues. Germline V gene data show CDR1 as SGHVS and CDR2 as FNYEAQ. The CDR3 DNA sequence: TGTGCCAGCAGCCCCCGGACTAGCGGGAGATACAATGAGCAGTTCTTC. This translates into CASSPRTSGRYNEQFF.

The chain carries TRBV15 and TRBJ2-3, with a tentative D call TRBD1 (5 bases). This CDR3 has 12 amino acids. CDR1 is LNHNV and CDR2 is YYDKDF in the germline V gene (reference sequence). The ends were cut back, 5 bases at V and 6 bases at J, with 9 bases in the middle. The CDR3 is CATSPDTDTQYF. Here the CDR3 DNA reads TGTGCCACCAGCCCGGACACGGATACGCAGTATTTT. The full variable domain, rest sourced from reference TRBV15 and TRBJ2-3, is DAMVIQNPRYQVTQFGKPVTLSCSQTLNHNVMYWYQQKSSQAPKLLFHYYDKDFNNEADTPDNFQSRRPNTSFCFLDIRSPGLGDTAMYLCATSPDTDTQYFGPGTRLTVL.

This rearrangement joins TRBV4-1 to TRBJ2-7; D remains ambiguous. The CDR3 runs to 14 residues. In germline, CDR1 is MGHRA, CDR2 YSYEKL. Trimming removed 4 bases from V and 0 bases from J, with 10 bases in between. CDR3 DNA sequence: TGCGCCAGCAGCCCTACTATGAGCTCCTACGAGCAGTACTTC. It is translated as CASSPTMSSYEQYF.

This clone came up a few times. CDR3 in amino acids: CASSLGDREGEQYF. The CDR3 bases are TGTGCCAGCAGCTTGGGGGACAGGGAGGGAGAGCAGTACTTC. This chain joins TRBV5-4 and TRBJ2-7, with TRBD1 identical over 9 bases. The CDR3 contains 14 residues. V lost 0 bases to trimming and J lost 7 bases; unmatched junction nucleotides: 5. Germline V gives CDR1 SGHNT, CDR2 YYREEE (reference sequence).

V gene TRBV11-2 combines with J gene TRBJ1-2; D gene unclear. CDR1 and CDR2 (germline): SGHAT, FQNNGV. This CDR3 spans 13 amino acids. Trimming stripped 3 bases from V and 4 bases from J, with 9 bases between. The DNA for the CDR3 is TGTGCCAGCAGCTTCTCAGAATTCTATGGCTACACCTTC. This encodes CASSFSEFYGYTF.

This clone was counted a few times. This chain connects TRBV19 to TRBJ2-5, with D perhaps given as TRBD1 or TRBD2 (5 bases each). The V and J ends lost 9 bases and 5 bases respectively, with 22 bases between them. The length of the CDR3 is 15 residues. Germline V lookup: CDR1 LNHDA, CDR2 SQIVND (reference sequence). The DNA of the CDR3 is TGTGCCAGCCGCCTCGTAGGGGCAGCGGATGAGACCCAGTACTTC. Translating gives CASRLVGAADETQYF.

This chain's CDR3 is CASSLQAPAVSTDTQYF. In DNA form, the CDR3 reads TGTGCCAGCAGCTTACAGGCTCCAGCGGTTAGCACAGATACGCAGTATTTT. V and J are TRBV7-2 and TRBJ2-3; D possibly corresponds to TRBD2 (5 bases). The V and J ends lost 2 bases and 0 bases respectively, with 15 bases between them. The CDR3 runs to 17 residues. Germline V gene lookup returns CDR1 SGHTA and CDR2 FQGNSA. Filled out from reference TRBV7-2 and TRBJ2-3, the complete variable domain reads GAGVSQSPSNKVTEKGKDVELRCDPISGHTALYWYRQSLGQGLEFLIYFQGNSAPDKSGLPSDRFSAERTGGSVSTLTIQRTQQEDSAVYLCASSLQAPAVSTDTQYFGPGTRLTVL.

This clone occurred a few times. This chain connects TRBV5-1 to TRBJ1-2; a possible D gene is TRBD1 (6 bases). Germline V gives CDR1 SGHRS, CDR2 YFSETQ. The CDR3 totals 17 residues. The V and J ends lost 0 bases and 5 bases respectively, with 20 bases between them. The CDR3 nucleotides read TGCGCCAGCAGCTTGGCCAGTGGACAGACGATCCTTTATGGCTACACCTTC. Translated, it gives CASSLASGQTILYGYTF.

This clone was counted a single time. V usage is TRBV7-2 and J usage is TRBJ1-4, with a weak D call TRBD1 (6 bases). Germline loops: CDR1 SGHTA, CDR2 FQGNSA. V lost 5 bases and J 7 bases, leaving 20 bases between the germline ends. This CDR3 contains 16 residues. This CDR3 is CASSPYRDTVFEKLFF. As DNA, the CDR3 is TGTGCCAGCAGCCCTTATCGGGACACCGTTTTTGAAAAACTGTTTTTT.

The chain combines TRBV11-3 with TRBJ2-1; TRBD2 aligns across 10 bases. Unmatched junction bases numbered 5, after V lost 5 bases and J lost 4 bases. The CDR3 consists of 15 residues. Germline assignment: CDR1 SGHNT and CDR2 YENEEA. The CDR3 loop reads CASSKLAGRYNEQFF. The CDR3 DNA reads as TGTGCCAGCAGCAAACTAGCGGGAAGGTACAATGAGCAGTTCTTC. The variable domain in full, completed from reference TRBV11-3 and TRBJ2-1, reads EAGVVQSPRYKIIEKKQPVAFWCNPISGHNTLYWYLQNLGQGPELLIRYENEEAVDDSQLPKDRFSAERLKGVDSTLKIQPAELGDSAVYLCASSKLAGRYNEQFFGPGTRLTVL.

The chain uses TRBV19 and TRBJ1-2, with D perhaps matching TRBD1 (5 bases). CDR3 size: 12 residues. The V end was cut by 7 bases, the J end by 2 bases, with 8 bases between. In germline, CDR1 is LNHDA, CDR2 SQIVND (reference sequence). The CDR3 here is CASTPGNYGYTF. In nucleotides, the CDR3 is TGTGCCAGTACTCCAGGGAACTATGGCTACACCTTC.

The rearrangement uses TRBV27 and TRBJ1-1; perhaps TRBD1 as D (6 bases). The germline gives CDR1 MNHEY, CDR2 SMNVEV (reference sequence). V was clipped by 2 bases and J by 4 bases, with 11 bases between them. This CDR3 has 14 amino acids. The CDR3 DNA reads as TGTGCCAGCAGTTTAGGAATAGGGGGCACTGAAGCTTTCTTT. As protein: CASSLGIGGTEAFF.

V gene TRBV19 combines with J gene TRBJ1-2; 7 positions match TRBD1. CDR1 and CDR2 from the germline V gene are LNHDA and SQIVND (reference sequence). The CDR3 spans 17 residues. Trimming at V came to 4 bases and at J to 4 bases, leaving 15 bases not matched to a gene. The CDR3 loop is CASSKTWTGLSLYGYTF. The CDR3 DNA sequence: TGTGCCAGTAGTAAGACGTGGACAGGCCTTTCACTCTATGGCTACACCTTC.

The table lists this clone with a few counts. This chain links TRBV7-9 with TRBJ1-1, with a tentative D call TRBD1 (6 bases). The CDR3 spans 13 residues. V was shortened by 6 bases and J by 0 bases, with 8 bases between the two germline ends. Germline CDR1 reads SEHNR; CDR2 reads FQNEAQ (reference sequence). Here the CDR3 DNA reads TGTGCCAGCAGTCGACAGGTGAACACTGAAGCTTTCTTT. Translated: CASSRQVNTEAFF.

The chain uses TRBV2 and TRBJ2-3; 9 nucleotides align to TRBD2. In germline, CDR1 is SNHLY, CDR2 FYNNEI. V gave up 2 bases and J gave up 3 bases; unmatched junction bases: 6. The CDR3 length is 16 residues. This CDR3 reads CASSELAGVGTDTQYF. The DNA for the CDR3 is TGTGCCAGCAGTGAATTAGCGGGAGTTGGAACAGATACGCAGTATTTT.

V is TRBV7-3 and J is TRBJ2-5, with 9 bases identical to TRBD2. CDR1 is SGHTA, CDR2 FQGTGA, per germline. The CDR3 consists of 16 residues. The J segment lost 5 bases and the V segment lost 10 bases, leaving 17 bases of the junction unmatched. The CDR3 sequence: CATSLAGPRQSETQYF. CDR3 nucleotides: TGTGCCACCTCTCTAGCGGGGCCGCGACAATCTGAGACCCAGTACTTC.

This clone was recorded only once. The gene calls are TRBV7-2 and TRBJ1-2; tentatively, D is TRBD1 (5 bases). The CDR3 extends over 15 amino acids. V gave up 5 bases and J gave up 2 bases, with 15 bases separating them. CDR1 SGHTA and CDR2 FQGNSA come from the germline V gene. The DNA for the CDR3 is TGTGCCAGCAGCACAACCGGGACGGCGAACTATGGCTACACCTTC. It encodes CASSTTGTANYGYTF.